The T cell receptor beta chain described here comes from a study of Graves' ophthalmopathy and Graves' hyperthyroidism. V gave up 6 bases and J gave up 5 bases, with 13 bases separating them. This CDR3 spans 13 amino acids. RNA transcripts provided the template for amplifying TCR beta CDR3 regions. HTBI-primed first-round RT-PCR preceded second-round multiplex PCR. TCRdb re-called the multiplex PCR reads through MiXCR, storing one row per CDR3 protein. The repertoire holds 170,000 or so distinct CDR3 sequences, with roughly 37% as singletons. Orbital computed tomography and thyroid ultrasound, along with TRAb, serum thyroxine and clinical symptoms, underpinned diagnosis. PBMCs came from more than 8 ml of fresh peripheral blood.

Sequencing input: peripheral blood. The chain joins TRBV12-3 or TRBV12-4 to TRBJ1-2; D perhaps matches TRBD1 (6 bases). The receptor's source is a middle-aged woman with Graves' ophthalmopathy. The CDR3 sequence: CASRWGADYGYTF. CDR3 in DNA: TGTGCCAGCAGATGGGGGGCGGATTATGGCTACACCTTC.